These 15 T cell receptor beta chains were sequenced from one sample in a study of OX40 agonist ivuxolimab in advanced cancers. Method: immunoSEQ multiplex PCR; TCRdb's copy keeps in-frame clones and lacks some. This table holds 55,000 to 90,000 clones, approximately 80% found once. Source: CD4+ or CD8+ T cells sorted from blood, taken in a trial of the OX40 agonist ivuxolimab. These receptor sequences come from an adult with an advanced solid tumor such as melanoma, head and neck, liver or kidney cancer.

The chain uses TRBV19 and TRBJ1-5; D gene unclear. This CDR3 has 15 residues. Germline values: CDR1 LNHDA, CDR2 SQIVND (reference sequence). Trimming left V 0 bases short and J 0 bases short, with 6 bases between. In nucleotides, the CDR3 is TGTGCCAGTAGTATAGATACGGATAGCAATCAGCCCCAGCATTTT. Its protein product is CASSIDTDSNQPQHF.

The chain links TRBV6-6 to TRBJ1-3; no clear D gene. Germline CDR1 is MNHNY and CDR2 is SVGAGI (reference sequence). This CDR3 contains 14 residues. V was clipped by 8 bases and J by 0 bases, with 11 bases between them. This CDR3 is CASRSISSGNTIYF. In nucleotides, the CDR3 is TGTGCCAGCCGCAGCATCTCCTCTGGAAACACCATATATTTT.

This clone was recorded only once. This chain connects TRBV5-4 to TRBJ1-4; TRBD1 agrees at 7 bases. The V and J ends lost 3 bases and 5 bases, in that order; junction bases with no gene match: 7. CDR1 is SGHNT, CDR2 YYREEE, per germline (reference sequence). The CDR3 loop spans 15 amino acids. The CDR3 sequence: CASSWRTGRNEKLFF. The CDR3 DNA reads TGTGCCAGCAGCTGGCGGACAGGAAGGAATGAAAAACTGTTTTTT.

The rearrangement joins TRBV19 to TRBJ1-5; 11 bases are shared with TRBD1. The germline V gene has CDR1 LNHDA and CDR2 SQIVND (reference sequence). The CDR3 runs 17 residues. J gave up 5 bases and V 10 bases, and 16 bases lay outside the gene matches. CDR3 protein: CATTMRLAGQGDQPQHF. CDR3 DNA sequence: TGTGCCACCACAATGAGGCTGGCGGGACAGGGGGATCAGCCCCAGCATTTT. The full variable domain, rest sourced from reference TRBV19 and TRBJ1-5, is DGGITQSPKYLFRKEGQNVTLSCEQNLNHDAMYWYRQDPGQGLRLIYYSQIVNDFQKGDIAEGYSVSREKKESFPLTVTSAQKNPTAFYLCATTMRLAGQGDQPQHFGDGTRLSIL.

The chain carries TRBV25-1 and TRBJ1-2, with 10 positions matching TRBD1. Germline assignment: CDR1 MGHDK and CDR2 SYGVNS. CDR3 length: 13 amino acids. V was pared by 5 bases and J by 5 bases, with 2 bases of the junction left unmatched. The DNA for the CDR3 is TGTGCCAGCAGTTCGGGACAGGGGTATGGCTACACCTTC. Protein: CASSSGQGYGYTF.

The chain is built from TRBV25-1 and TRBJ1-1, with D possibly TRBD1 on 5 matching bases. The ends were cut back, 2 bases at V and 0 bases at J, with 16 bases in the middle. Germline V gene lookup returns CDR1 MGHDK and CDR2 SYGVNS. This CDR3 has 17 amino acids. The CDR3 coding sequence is TGTGCCAGCAGTGAAAGGCTAATAGCAGGGCTGAACACTGAAGCTTTCTTT. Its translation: CASSERLIAGLNTEAFF.

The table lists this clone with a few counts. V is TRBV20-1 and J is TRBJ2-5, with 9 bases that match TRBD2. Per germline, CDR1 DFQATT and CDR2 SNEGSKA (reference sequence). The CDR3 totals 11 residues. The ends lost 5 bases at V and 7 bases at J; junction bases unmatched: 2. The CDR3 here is CSAGGRGTQYF. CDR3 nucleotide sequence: TGCAGTGCTGGCGGGAGGGGGACCCAGTACTTC.

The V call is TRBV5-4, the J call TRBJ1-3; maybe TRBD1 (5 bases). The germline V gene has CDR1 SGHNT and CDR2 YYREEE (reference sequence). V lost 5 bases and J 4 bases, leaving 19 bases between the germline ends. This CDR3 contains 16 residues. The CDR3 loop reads CASSRDPGRNGNTIYF. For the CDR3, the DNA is TGTGCCAGCAGTCGAGATCCGGGACGAAACGGAAACACCATATATTTT.

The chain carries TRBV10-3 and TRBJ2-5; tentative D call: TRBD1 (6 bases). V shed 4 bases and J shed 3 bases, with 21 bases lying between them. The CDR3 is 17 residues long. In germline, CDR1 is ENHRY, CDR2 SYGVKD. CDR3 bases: TGTGCCATCAGTGTGGGGCACGCCGGGACAACCGAAGAGACCCAGTACTTC. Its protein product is CAISVGHAGTTEETQYF.

This CDR3 is CASAVPAGADGELFF. The CDR3 coding sequence is TGTGCCAGCGCGGTCCCAGCGGGTGCGGATGGGGAGCTGTTTTTT. V usage is TRBV6-1 and J usage is TRBJ2-2; D is possibly TRBD2 (6 bases). V was clipped by 8 bases and J by 8 bases, with 21 bases between them. CDR3 length: 15 residues. Germline V lookup: CDR1 MNHNS, CDR2 SASEGT.

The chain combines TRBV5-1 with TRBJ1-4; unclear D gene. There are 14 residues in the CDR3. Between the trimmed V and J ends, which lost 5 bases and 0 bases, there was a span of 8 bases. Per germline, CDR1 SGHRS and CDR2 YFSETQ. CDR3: CASSEGTTNEKLFF. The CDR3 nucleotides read TGCGCCAGCAGTGAGGGAACAACTAATGAAAAACTGTTTTTT.

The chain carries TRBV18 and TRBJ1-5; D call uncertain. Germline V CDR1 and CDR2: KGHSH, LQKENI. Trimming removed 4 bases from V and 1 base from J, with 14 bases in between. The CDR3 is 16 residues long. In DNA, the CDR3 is TGTGCCAGCTCACGACAACGGGAGAAGAGCAATCAGCCCCAGCATTTT. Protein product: CASSRQREKSNQPQHF. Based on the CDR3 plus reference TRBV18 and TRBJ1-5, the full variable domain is NAGVMQNPRHLVRRRGQEARLRCSPMKGHSHVYWYRQLPEEGLKFMVYLQKENIIDESGMPKERFSAEFPKEGPSILRIQQVVRGDSAAYFCASSRQREKSNQPQHFGDGTRLSIL.

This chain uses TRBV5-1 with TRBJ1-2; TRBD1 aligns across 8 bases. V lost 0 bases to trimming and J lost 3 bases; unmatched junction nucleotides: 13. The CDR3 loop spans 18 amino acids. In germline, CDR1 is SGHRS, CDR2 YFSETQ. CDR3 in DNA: TGCGCCAGCAGCTTGGGAGTAGGACAGGGCGGTAGAGACTATGGCTACACCTTC. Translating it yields CASSLGVGQGGRDYGYTF.

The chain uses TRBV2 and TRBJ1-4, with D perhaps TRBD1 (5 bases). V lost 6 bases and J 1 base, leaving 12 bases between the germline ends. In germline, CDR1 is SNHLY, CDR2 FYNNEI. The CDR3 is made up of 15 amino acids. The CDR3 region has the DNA TGTGCCAGCAGCCAACAGGAGAAAACTAATGAAAAACTGTTTTTT. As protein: CASSQQEKTNEKLFF.

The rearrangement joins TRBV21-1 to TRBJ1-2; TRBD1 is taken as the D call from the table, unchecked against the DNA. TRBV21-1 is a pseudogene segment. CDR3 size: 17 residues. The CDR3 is CASSKERGRGPNYGYTF. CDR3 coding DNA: TGTGCCAGCAGCAAAGAAAGGGGCAGGGGGCCCAACTATGGCTACACCTTC.